The 17 T cell receptor beta chains below come from one sample, sequenced in a study of T cell responses to AZD1222 COVID-19 vaccine. Here immunoSEQ multiplex PCR was the method, and the copy in TCRdb shows in-frame clones only, minus some. The data show over 130,000 clones, almost 90% seen once. The input for sequencing was peripheral blood, taken 28 days after the second AZD1222 dose. The receptors derive from an adult who received the AZD1222 COVID-19 vaccine.

The CDR3: CASQGAIEAFF. DNA for the CDR3: TGTGCCAGTCAGGGGGCCATTGAAGCTTTCTTT. The chain has TRBV19 and TRBJ1-1; TRBD1 aligns across 8 bases. There are 11 residues in the CDR3. V lost 8 bases, J lost 7 bases, and 3 bases stayed unmatched. Looked up from germline, CDR1 is LNHDA and CDR2 is SQIVND (reference sequence). The full variable domain, with the rest looked up from reference TRBV19 and TRBJ1-1, is DGGITQSPKYLFRKEGQNVTLSCEQNLNHDAMYWYRQDPGQGLRLIYYSQIVNDFQKGDIAEGYSVSREKKESFPLTVTSAQKNPTAFYLCASQGAIEAFFGQGTRLTVV.

This clone occurred once. The rearrangement joins TRBV9 to TRBJ1-6; D remains ambiguous. V gave up 4 bases and J gave up 7 bases, with 18 bases separating them. This CDR3 spans 16 amino acids. The germline V gene encodes CDR1 SGDLS and CDR2 YYNGEE. In nucleotides, the CDR3 is TGTGCCAGCAGCCCTAAGGACGGGCCGGGCAATTCACCCCTCCACTTT. Translating it yields CASSPKDGPGNSPLHF.

This chain connects TRBV27 to TRBJ2-1, with TRBD1 identical over 7 bases. This CDR3 has 14 residues. The germline V gene has CDR1 MNHEY and CDR2 SMNVEV (reference sequence). V lost 6 bases, J lost 7 bases, and 9 bases stayed unmatched. The CDR3 here is CASSLTGAGNEQFF. As DNA, the CDR3 is TGTGCCAGCAGCCTCACAGGGGCTGGGAATGAGCAGTTCTTC.

The V gene is TRBV10-3, the J gene TRBJ2-1, with 8 bases identical to TRBD2. This CDR3 is built from 16 residues. Per germline, CDR1 ENHRY and CDR2 SYGVKD. The J segment lost 7 bases and the V segment lost 4 bases, leaving 12 bases of the junction unmatched. The CDR3 reads CAISARAAGGVNEQFF. The DNA of the CDR3 is TGTGCCATCAGTGCCCGGGCCGCGGGAGGTGTGAATGAGCAGTTCTTC.

This clone was seen more than once but under ten times. The chain has TRBV2 and TRBJ1-5; 7 bases fit TRBD1. The junction had 6 bases not matched to a gene; V was cut back by 5 bases and J by 2 bases. The CDR3 is 15 amino acids. Germline V gene data show CDR1 as SNHLY and CDR2 as FYNNEI. In nucleotides, the CDR3 is TGTGCCAGCAGTAAAACAGGGGTAGGCAATCAGCCCCAGCATTTT. This encodes CASSKTGVGNQPQHF.

This clone was observed a single time. The chain combines TRBV7-2 with TRBJ1-4; no clear D gene. CDR3 length: 13 amino acids. Germline lookup yields CDR1 SGHTA and CDR2 FQGNSA. V dropped 3 bases and J dropped 8 bases, with 10 bases sitting between them. The CDR3 loop is CASSFNPGEKLFF. DNA for the CDR3: TGTGCCAGCAGCTTCAACCCGGGGGAAAAACTGTTTTTT.

The rearrangement uses TRBV25-1 and TRBJ1-1; D unclear. CDR1 MGHDK and CDR2 SYGVNS come from the germline V gene. The CDR3 runs to 12 residues. The V end lost 4 bases, the J end lost 5 bases, and 8 bases lay between the germline ends. In DNA, the CDR3 is TGTGCCAGCAGTGGAGGGATTACTGAAGCTTTCTTT. It yields the protein CASSGGITEAFF.

The V gene is TRBV12-3 or TRBV12-4, the J gene TRBJ2-3; D could derive from TRBD1 or TRBD2 (5 bases each). V lost 8 bases, J lost 2 bases, and 11 bases lay in between. The CDR3 contains 13 residues. In DNA form, the CDR3 reads TGTGCCAGCTCCCGGGGCCCCACAGATACGCAGTATTTT. Amino acid sequence: CASSRGPTDTQYF.

This clone was observed a single time. The chain uses TRBV27 and TRBJ2-2; 7 bases match TRBD1. The V gene end was trimmed by 5 bases and the J gene end by 6 bases; junction bases not matched to a gene: 12. Looked up from germline, CDR1 is MNHEY and CDR2 is SMNVEV (reference sequence). The CDR3 spans 16 residues. CDR3 DNA: TGTGCCAGCAGTATCAGAACAGGGGTGCGGTCCGGGGAGCTGTTTTTT. This translates into CASSIRTGVRSGELFF.

This clone occurred once. The chain uses TRBV5-1 and TRBJ1-2, with D possibly being TRBD1 (6 bases). The ends were cut back, 0 bases at V and 4 bases at J, with 13 bases in the middle. Germline V gene lookup returns CDR1 SGHRS and CDR2 YFSETQ. CDR3 length: 15 amino acids. The CDR3 coding sequence is TGCGCCAGCAGCTTGGATCCAGGGGCGCCCTATGGCTACACCTTC. It codes for CASSLDPGAPYGYTF.

The V and J genes are TRBV9 and TRBJ2-2, with 7 positions matching TRBD2. The CDR3 consists of 14 residues. Trimming at V came to 4 bases and at J to 6 bases, leaving 6 bases not matched to a gene. Germline-derived CDR1 and CDR2 are SGDLS and YYNGEE. In DNA, the CDR3 is TGTGCCAGCAGCCTCGGACTAGGCGCCGGGGAGCTGTTTTTT. It codes for CASSLGLGAGELFF. The whole variable domain, remainder taken from reference TRBV9 and TRBJ2-2, is DSGVTQTPKHLITATGQRVTLRCSPRSGDLSVYWYQQSLDQGLQFLIQYYNGEERAKGNILERFSAQQFPDLHSELNLSSLELGDSALYFCASSLGLGAGELFFGEGSRLTVL.

The rearrangement links TRBV11-1 to TRBJ1-2, with 7 bases identical to TRBD1. V was pared by 5 bases and J by 7 bases, with 10 bases of the junction left unmatched. The CDR3 contains 14 residues. Germline V gene data show CDR1 as SGHAT and CDR2 as FQDESV (reference sequence). CDR3 sequence reads: CASSPQGYIGGYTF. The CDR3 DNA reads as TGTGCCAGCAGCCCACAGGGGTACATCGGTGGCTACACCTTC.

V gene TRBV25-1 combines with J gene TRBJ1-5; the match to TRBD1 covers 7 bases. Unmatched junction bases numbered 7, after V lost 2 bases and J lost 6 bases. Germline V gives CDR1 MGHDK, CDR2 SYGVNS. The CDR3 loop spans 15 amino acids. The CDR3 DNA sequence: TGTGCCAGCAGTGAAAATTCAGGGGACAGTCAGCCCCAGCATTTT. Its protein is CASSENSGDSQPQHF. Looking up the rest from reference TRBV25-1 and TRBJ1-5 gives the full variable domain: EADIYQTPRYLVIGTGKKITLECSQTMGHDKMYWYQQDPGMELHLIHYSYGVNSTEKGDLSSESTVSRIRTEHFPLTLESARPSHTSQYLCASSENSGDSQPQHFGDGTRLSIL.

V usage is TRBV28 and J usage is TRBJ1-5; 8 bases match TRBD1. Per germline, CDR1 MDHEN and CDR2 SYDVKM. Trimming took 5 bases from V and 2 from J; bases not matched to a gene: 8. CDR3 length equals 16 residues. The CDR3 DNA reads TGTGCCAGCAGTCTACGACAGGGGCGGGGCAATCAGCCCCAGCATTTT. Amino acids: CASSLRQGRGNQPQHF.

The chain combines TRBV18 with TRBJ1-1; D is uncertain. This CDR3 is 13 amino acids long. Trimming shortened V by 3 bases and J by 6 bases, and 11 bases separated the two germline ends. The germline V gene has CDR1 KGHSH and CDR2 LQKENI. Here the CDR3 DNA reads TGTGCCAGCTCACCCGACCAGAAGGCTGAAGCTTTCTTT. Its translation is CASSPDQKAEAFF.

The chain recombines TRBV23-1 with TRBJ2-5; D is possibly TRBD1 (6 bases). TRBV23-1 qualifies as an ORF whose function is uncertain. V dropped 4 bases and J dropped 2 bases, with 20 bases sitting between them. There are 17 residues in the CDR3. This CDR3 reads CASSPPAEKDSQETQYF. Written as DNA, the CDR3 is TGCGCCAGCAGTCCCCCCGCAGAAAAGGACAGTCAAGAGACCCAGTACTTC.

The chain uses TRBV27 and TRBJ1-2, with TRBD1 identical over 8 bases. V lost 7 bases and J lost 7; bases outside the gene matches: 11. The CDR3 covers 14 residues. Germline CDR1 is MNHEY and CDR2 is SMNVEV (reference sequence). The CDR3 DNA is TGTGCCAGCAACCGTACCCCCGGGACAGGTGGCTACACCTTC. Translating it yields CASNRTPGTGGYTF.